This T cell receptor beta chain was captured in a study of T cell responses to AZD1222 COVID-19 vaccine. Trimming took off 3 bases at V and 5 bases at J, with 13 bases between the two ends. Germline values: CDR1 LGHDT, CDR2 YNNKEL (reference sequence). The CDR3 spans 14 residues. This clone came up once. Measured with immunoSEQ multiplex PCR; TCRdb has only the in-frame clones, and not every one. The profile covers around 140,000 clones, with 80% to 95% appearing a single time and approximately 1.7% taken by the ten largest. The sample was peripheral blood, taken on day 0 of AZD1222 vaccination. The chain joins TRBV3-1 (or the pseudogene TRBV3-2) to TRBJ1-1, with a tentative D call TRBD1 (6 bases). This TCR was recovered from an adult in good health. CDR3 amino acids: CASSHYRQETEAFF. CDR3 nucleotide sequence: TGTGCCAGCAGCCACTATCGACAGGAAACTGAAGCTTTCTTT.